This T cell receptor (beta chain) was documented in a study of T-cell memory formation after mild COVID-19. V dropped 4 bases and J dropped 4 bases, with 8 bases sitting between them. This CDR3 is built from 12 residues. The germline CDR1 and CDR2 sequences are SGHNT and YYREEE (reference sequence). TCRdb re-called the 5' RACE reads through MiXCR, storing one row per CDR3 protein. This table holds 300,000 to 350,000 distinct CDR3 sequences, 19% found once. Sequenced input: PBMCs or a T cell subset sorted from them (not recorded which). The chain couples TRBV5-4 to TRBJ1-1; D gene unclear. The TCR was taken from a man younger than 30 who had mild COVID-19 (a few samples of this study predate the infection). Cell type and time point are not known. CDR3 protein: CASSPETTEAFF. In DNA, the CDR3 is TGTGCCAGCAGCCCCGAGACCACTGAAGCTTTCTTT.